These 28 T cell receptor beta chains were all obtained from the same sample, sequenced in a study of T-cell memory formation after mild COVID-19. TCRdb re-called the 5' RACE reads with MiXCR, one entry per CDR3 protein. The sample lists 150,000 to 200,000 distinct CDR3 sequences; approximately 10% were seen once. Sequencing was carried out using PBMCs or a T cell subset sorted from them (not recorded which). These receptors originate from a man aged 18 to 30 who had mild COVID-19 (a few samples of this study predate the infection). Cell type and time point are not known.

The chain carries TRBV5-6 and TRBJ1-2, with 11 positions matching TRBD1. The trim removed 4 bases at V and 3 bases at J, leaving 5 bases unmatched. Germline V lookup: CDR1 SGHDT, CDR2 YYEEEE. The CDR3 runs 15 residues. Here the CDR3 DNA reads TGTGCCAGCAGCCCGTGGGACAGGGGGGACTATGGCTACACCTTC. Translation: CASSPWDRGDYGYTF.

This clonotype turned up a few times. The gene calls are TRBV11-2 and TRBJ2-2; TRBD2 agrees at 14 bases. With V trimmed by 4 bases and J by 3 bases, 13 bases remained unmatched. CDR1 is SGHAT, CDR2 FQNNGV, per germline. CDR3 size: 20 residues. DNA for the CDR3: TGTGCCAGCAGCTACCCAACCCGACTAGCGGGGGGGCAGGACACCGGGGAGCTGTTTTTT. This sequence encodes CASSYPTRLAGGQDTGELFF.

The chain is built from TRBV7-9 and TRBJ2-1; 12 nucleotides line up with TRBD2. The junction had 8 bases not matched to a gene; V was cut back by 5 bases and J by 6 bases. The CDR3 loop spans 16 amino acids. From germline, CDR1 is SEHNR and CDR2 FQNEAQ (reference sequence). The CDR3 DNA sequence: TGTGCCAGCAGCCCTAGTACTAGCGGGGGGCGCAATGAGCAGTTCTTC. It yields the protein CASSPSTSGGRNEQFF.

This clonotype has a handful of counts. The V gene is TRBV6-6, the J gene TRBJ2-7; TRBD2 might be the D (7 bases). The germline V gene encodes CDR1 MNHNY and CDR2 SVGAGI (reference sequence). Between the trimmed V and J ends, which lost 3 bases and 5 bases, there was a span of 14 bases. CDR3 length: 14 residues. CDR3 protein: CASSYWGGGNEQYF. Written as DNA, the CDR3 is TGTGCCAGCAGTTATTGGGGGGGCGGTAACGAGCAGTACTTC.

This sequence joins TRBV30 and TRBJ2-7; 8 positions match TRBD1. The CDR3 spans 16 residues. The V gene's germline CDR1 is GTSNPN and CDR2 SVGIG (reference sequence). Trimming cost V 1 base and J 6 bases; bases outside gene matches: 14. CDR3 loop: CAWSDPSGQGAGEQYF. CDR3 nucleotides: TGTGCCTGGAGTGACCCCTCGGGGCAGGGGGCGGGCGAGCAGTACTTC. The variable domain in full, completed from reference TRBV30 and TRBJ2-7, reads SQTIHQWPATLVQPVGSPLSLECTVEGTSNPNLYWYRQAAGRGLQLLFYSVGIGQISSEVPQNLSASRPQDRQFILSSKKLLLSDSGFYLCAWSDPSGQGAGEQYFGPGTRLTVT.

Only a few counts were recorded for this clonotype. The chain carries TRBV6-6 and TRBJ2-2, with D uncertain. V gave up 4 bases and J gave up 9 bases, with 15 bases separating them. Germline assignment: CDR1 MNHNY and CDR2 SVGAGI (reference sequence). The CDR3 spans 14 residues. CDR3 region: CASSSSPTVRELFF. CDR3 sequence (DNA): TGTGCCAGCAGTTCAAGCCCGACCGTTCGGGAGCTGTTTTTT.

This clonotype was observed a few times. The rearrangement uses TRBV11-2 and TRBJ1-1; D is uncertain. This CDR3 region has 13 residues. Trimming stripped 4 bases from V and 4 bases from J, with 10 bases between. Germline lookup yields CDR1 SGHAT and CDR2 FQNNGV. The CDR3 coding sequence is TGTGCCAGCAGCTCCTTTCTGGGCACTGAAGCTTTCTTT. This translates into CASSSFLGTEAFF.

CDR3 residues: CAITGDYNSPLHF. The DNA of the CDR3 is TGTGCCATCACGGGGGACTATAATTCACCCCTCCACTTT. The gene calls are TRBV10-3 and TRBJ1-6, with D possibly matching TRBD1 (5 bases). V lost 7 bases and J lost 3, with 7 bases in between. CDR1 is ENHRY, CDR2 SYGVKD, per germline. The CDR3 length is 13 residues.

The sample holds a few counts of this clonotype. The V gene is TRBV5-1, the J gene TRBJ2-3; 10 nucleotides align to TRBD2. Germline CDR1 SGHRS, CDR2 YFSETQ. The junction had 5 bases not matched to a gene; V was cut back by 0 bases and J by 1 base. This CDR3 contains 17 residues. CDR3 loop: CASSLATSGEGTDTQYF. The CDR3 nucleotides are TGCGCCAGCAGCTTGGCAACTAGCGGGGAGGGCACAGATACGCAGTATTTT.

The chain carries TRBV5-5 and TRBJ2-7; 8 positions match TRBD1. The germline V gene encodes CDR1 SGHKS and CDR2 YYEKEE (reference sequence). The CDR3 is 14 residues long. J lost 3 bases, V lost 3 bases, and 5 bases had no gene match. The CDR3 reads CASSWTGNIYEQYV. In nucleotides, the CDR3 is TGTGCCAGCAGCTGGACAGGGAACATCTACGAGCAGTACGTC.

This clonotype has a count of ten or more. The chain is built from TRBV5-1 and TRBJ2-5; D is unclear. Looked up from germline, CDR1 is SGHRS and CDR2 is YFSETQ. The CDR3 has 13 amino acids. The V end lost 0 bases, the J end lost 5 bases, and 8 bases lay between the germline ends. DNA for the CDR3: TGCGCCAGCAGCTTGGACACCCCGGAGACCCAGTACTTC. It encodes CASSLDTPETQYF.

A few counts support this clonotype. The chain has TRBV4-1 and TRBJ1-4, with D maybe TRBD1 (6 bases). Germline CDR1 and CDR2: MGHRA and YSYEKL. This CDR3 comprises 17 residues. V was trimmed by 4 bases and J by 3 bases, leaving 18 bases between them. CDR3 sequence (DNA): TGCGCCAGCAGCCCTCTCTTAAAGGGGGTATCTAATGAAAAACTGTTTTTT. Translating it yields CASSPLLKGVSNEKLFF.

The genes are TRBV20-1 and TRBJ1-5, with unresolved D. The CDR3 runs to 13 residues. Germline CDR1 reads DFQATT; CDR2 reads SNEGSKA (reference sequence). The CDR3 DNA reads TGCAGCGCCTTTGGGTCCGACAATCAGCCCCAGCATTTT. It codes for CSAFGSDNQPQHF.

Only a few counts were recorded for this clonotype. The chain links TRBV27 to TRBJ2-1, with TRBD1 as a possible D gene (6 bases). The CDR3 consists of 13 residues. CDR1 is MNHEY, CDR2 SMNVEV, per germline (reference sequence). With 3 bases removed from V and 10 bases from J, the gap between germline ends came to 13 bases. The CDR3 loop is CASSFLGGGEQFF. CDR3 DNA: TGTGCCAGCAGTTTTTTGGGTGGGGGCGAGCAGTTCTTC.

The chain combines TRBV10-3 with TRBJ2-5; a weak D match, TRBD1 (5 bases). Trimming stripped 3 bases from V and 7 bases from J, with 15 bases between. This CDR3 contains 14 residues. Germline V gene data show CDR1 as ENHRY and CDR2 as SYGVKD. CDR3 DNA: TGTGCCATCAGTGATCAAGGGCAGCAGGGGACCCAGTACTTC. Protein product: CAISDQGQQGTQYF.

This clonotype showed up just a few times. This chain connects TRBV18 to TRBJ2-5, with 7 bases lining up with TRBD1. V shed 3 bases, J shed 1 base, and the junction held 8 bases outside the gene matches. The CDR3 consists of 16 residues. Germline CDR1 and CDR2: KGHSH and LQKENI. CDR3 loop: CASSPARGNGQETQYF. CDR3 DNA: TGTGCCAGCTCACCCGCCAGGGGGAACGGCCAAGAGACCCAGTACTTC.

This clonotype was found a few times. The chain joins TRBV12-3 or TRBV12-4 to TRBJ1-2; 7 nucleotides match TRBD1. The CDR3 spans 14 residues. The V segment lost 6 bases and the J segment 6 bases; nucleotides outside the gene matches: 10. CDR3 in DNA: TGTGCCAGCAGGAAAACAGGGGAGATTAATGGCTACACCTTC. It codes for CASRKTGEINGYTF.

The J gene is TRBJ2-1, the V gene TRBV4-3; possible D gene TRBD2, 5 bases. In germline, CDR1 is LGHNA, CDR2 YSLEER. Trimming removed 0 bases from V and 8 bases from J, with 14 bases in between. The CDR3 runs 15 residues. The CDR3 region has the DNA TGCGCCAGCAGCCAAGATTATTATTTGAGGGATGAGCAGTTCTTC. It encodes CASSQDYYLRDEQFF.

The chain has TRBV5-1 and TRBJ1-1; 9 positions agree with TRBD1. Unmatched junction bases numbered 5, after V lost 6 bases and J lost 5 bases. This CDR3 is built from 13 residues. Per germline, CDR1 SGHRS and CDR2 YFSETQ. Here the CDR3 DNA reads TGCGCCAGCAACCCGGGACAGGGAACTGAAGCTTTCTTT. It yields the protein CASNPGQGTEAFF.

The rearrangement joins TRBV4-3 to TRBJ2-7; D perhaps matches TRBD2 (5 bases). This CDR3 is built from 14 residues. The germline CDR1 and CDR2 sequences are LGHNA and YSLEER. V was clipped by 7 bases and J by 4 bases, with 17 bases between them. The DNA of the CDR3 is TGCGCCAGCAACCGGACTCCGGGTCCGTACGAGCAGTACGTC. This sequence encodes CASNRTPGPYEQYV.

This chain joins TRBV20-1 and TRBJ2-3, with D possibly TRBD2 on 6 matching bases. V was trimmed by 3 bases and J by 2 bases, leaving 15 bases between them. The CDR3 extends over 15 amino acids. In germline, CDR1 is DFQATT, CDR2 SNEGSKA (reference sequence). The CDR3 region has the DNA TGCAGTGCTAGTAGCGGTGCAGAGCACACAGATACGCAGTATTTT. Its protein product is CSASSGAEHTDTQYF.

This clonotype was seen more than once but under ten times. The V and J genes are TRBV29-1 and TRBJ2-5, with TRBD2 matching over 7 bases. This CDR3 comprises 14 residues. Germline CDR1 reads SQVTM; CDR2 reads ANQGSEA. Here the CDR3 reads CSGGRPGGGETQYF. For the CDR3, the DNA is TGCAGTGGCGGTCGCCCGGGGGGTGGGGAGACCCAGTACTTC.

This clonotype turned up a few times. V and J are TRBV6-2 or TRBV6-3 and TRBJ1-5; tentative D call: TRBD1 (5 bases). V was pared by 2 bases and J by 7 bases, with 9 bases between. The V gene's germline CDR1 is MNHEY and CDR2 SVGEGT. The CDR3 length is 13 residues. In DNA form, the CDR3 reads TGTGCCAGCAGTTACAGGGGAGGGCAGCCCCAGCATTTT. This gives the protein CASSYRGGQPQHF.

This clonotype was seen at least ten times. The CDR3 sequence: CASSLDRNQPQHF. Here the CDR3 DNA reads TGTGCCAGCAGCCTAGACAGGAATCAGCCCCAGCATTTT. This chain joins TRBV5-6 and TRBJ1-5, with a possible D match to TRBD1 (6 bases). This CDR3 comprises 13 residues. Germline V gives CDR1 SGHDT, CDR2 YYEEEE. Trimming shortened V by 4 bases and J by 4 bases, and 9 bases separated the two germline ends.

V gene TRBV7-2 combines with J gene TRBJ2-2; D not resolved. CDR1 and CDR2 (germline): SGHTA, FQGNSA. The CDR3 is 16 residues long. Trimming removed 5 bases at V and 3 bases at J, with 16 bases between. CDR3 nucleotide sequence: TGTGCCAGCAGCCGACTCCCTCCTTACCACACCGGGGAGCTGTTTTTT. Its translation is CASSRLPPYHTGELFF.

This clonotype was detected many times. This sequence joins TRBV5-4 and TRBJ2-3; 12 nucleotides align to TRBD2. Germline-derived CDR1 and CDR2 are SGHNT and YYREEE (reference sequence). The CDR3 loop spans 16 amino acids. Trimming removed 0 bases from V and 1 base from J; junction bases left unmatched: 0. The CDR3 here is CASSLGLAGGTDTQYF. For the CDR3, the DNA is TGTGCCAGCAGCTTGGGACTAGCGGGGGGCACAGATACGCAGTATTTT.

This chain links TRBV6-1 with TRBJ1-5, with D unclear. V lost 0 bases and J lost 8, with 14 bases in between. The CDR3 sequence is 15 residues long. Germline V gene data show CDR1 as MNHNS and CDR2 as SASEGT. The CDR3 region has the DNA TGTGCCAGCAGTGAAGCTGACGGAATTTTTAAGCCCCAGCATTTT. It encodes CASSEADGIFKPQHF.

This clonotype has only a few counts. The V gene is TRBV4-3, the J gene TRBJ2-1, with a weak D call TRBD1 (5 bases). With 1 base removed from V and 2 bases from J, the gap between germline ends came to 15 bases. CDR1 and CDR2 (germline): LGHNA, YSLEER. This CDR3 contains 17 residues. The CDR3 region is CASSQGVGVNPYNEQFF. CDR3 nucleotides: TGCGCCAGCAGCCAAGGAGTAGGGGTTAACCCCTACAATGAGCAGTTCTTC.